One sample yielded the 2 T cell receptor beta chains listed below, sequenced in a study of vaccination and CD4 T cells after COVID-19. Treatment defined: approximately nine-day PBMC culture with coronavirus spike peptide pools or control peptides (ViraFEST assay). Researchers collected the unexposed donor's CD4+ T cells before the COVID-19 pandemic (2011-2018). The Oncomine TCR Beta short-read assay generated sequence data from the DNA of cultured CD4+ T cells. Each CDR3 protein is one row after TCRdb ran MiXCR on the PCR reads. This table holds approximately 7,600 distinct CDR3 sequences, 50% found once. Antigens for these TCRs are unknown. The sequenced sample consisted of CD4+ T cells from blood, cultured in vitro. These receptors all come from a human donor in good health.

The chain couples TRBV12-3 or TRBV12-4 to TRBJ1-2; 10 bases fit TRBD1. The CDR3 totals 13 residues. Trimming cost V 8 bases and J 8 bases; bases outside gene matches: 8. CDR3 sequence (DNA): TGTGCCAGCTGGACAGGGGGACGGGGAGGCTACACCTTC. Translating it yields CASWTGGRGGYTF.

This clonotype was counted a few times. This chain joins TRBV6-1 and TRBJ2-7, with TRBD1 matching over 8 bases. Per the germline V gene, CDR1 is MNHNS and CDR2 is SASEGT. V was pared by 6 bases and J by 2 bases, with 9 bases of the junction left unmatched. CDR3 size: 15 residues. The chain's CDR3 is CASSGDRGRTYEQYF. DNA for the CDR3: TGTGCCAGCAGCGGAGACAGGGGCCGTACCTACGAGCAGTACTTC.